The entry that follows covers one T cell receptor (beta chain) sequence. TCRdb's table, derived via immunoSEQ multiplex PCR, lists solely in-frame clones and lacks some. The table has some 200,000 clones, roughly 87% seen once. The CDR3 is made up of 15 amino acids. V was cut by 1 base and J by 8 bases, with 14 bases left in between. Germline CDR1 and CDR2: LGHNA and YSLEER. The data are from a study of blood T cell repertoires in COVID-19. The rearrangement links TRBV4-3 to TRBJ1-4, with a weak D call TRBD1 (6 bases). The sequenced sample consisted of PBMCs or T cells enriched from blood (not recorded which). This clonotype originated in a woman in her 30s who had recovered from COVID-19. The CDR3 DNA follows: TGCGCCAGCAGCCAAGGGGGGCCCGGGGGGGAAAAACTGTTTTTT. Translating gives CASSQGGPGGEKLFF.